This T cell receptor (beta chain) was retrieved from a study of CD8 T cells in Susac syndrome. Reverse transcription used roughly 0.45 to 1 ug RNA and random hexamers. TCRdb re-called the immunoSEQ multiplex PCR reads through MiXCR, storing one row per CDR3 protein. The table shows 200,000 to 300,000 distinct CDR3 sequences, with roughly 95% occurring only once. The V and J ends lost 0 bases and 6 bases respectively, with 10 bases between them. The CDR3 runs 14 residues. The germline gives CDR1 LNHNV, CDR2 YYDKDF (reference sequence). The rearrangement uses TRBV15 and TRBJ2-3; D is unclear. Sequenced: CD4+ T cells from PBMCs. The TCR was taken from a human donor with multiple sclerosis. CDR3 region: CATSRDLYEDTQYF. CDR3 coding DNA: TGTGCCACCAGCAGAGATCTATACGAGGATACGCAGTATTTT. Full variable domain (rest looked up from reference TRBV15 and TRBJ2-3): DAMVIQNPRYQVTQFGKPVTLSCSQTLNHNVMYWYQQKSSQAPKLLFHYYDKDFNNEADTPDNFQSRRPNTSFCFLDIRSPGLGDTAMYLCATSRDLYEDTQYFGPGTRLTVL.